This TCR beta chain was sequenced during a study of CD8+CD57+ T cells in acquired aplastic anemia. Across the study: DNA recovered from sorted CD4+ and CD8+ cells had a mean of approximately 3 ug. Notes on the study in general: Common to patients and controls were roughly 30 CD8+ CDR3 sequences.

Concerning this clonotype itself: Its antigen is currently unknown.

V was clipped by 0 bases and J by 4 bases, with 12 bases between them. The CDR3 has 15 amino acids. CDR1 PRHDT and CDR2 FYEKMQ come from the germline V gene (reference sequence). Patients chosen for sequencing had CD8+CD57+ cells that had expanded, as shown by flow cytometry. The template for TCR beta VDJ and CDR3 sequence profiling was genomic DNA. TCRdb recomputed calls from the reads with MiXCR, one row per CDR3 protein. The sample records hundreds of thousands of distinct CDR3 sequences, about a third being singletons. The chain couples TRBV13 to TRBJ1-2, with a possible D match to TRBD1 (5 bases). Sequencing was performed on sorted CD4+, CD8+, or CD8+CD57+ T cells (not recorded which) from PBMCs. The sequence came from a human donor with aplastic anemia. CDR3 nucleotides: TGTGCCAGCAGCTTAGGCCAGCAGGGCTTCTATGGCTACACCTTC. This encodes CASSLGQQGFYGYTF.